The T cell receptor beta chain described here comes from a study of T cell responses to AZD1222 COVID-19 vaccine. The CDR3 runs to 19 residues. Germline assignment: CDR1 MDHEN and CDR2 SYDVKM. J was trimmed by 3 bases and V by 6 bases; bases with no gene match: 17. Study findings and constraints: Recipients of two AZD1222 doses showed rising Spike-specific TCR breadth and depth. Females made up more of the donors, who were largely white British, and clonal diversity may have come out too low. Mapped onto spike, vaccine-associated CD4 TCRs spanned it and were dominant at 160-218 and 743-854. Seropositive at baseline were only six or seven AZD1222 recipients.

Sequencing used immunoSEQ multiplex PCR; TCRdb keeps in-frame clones, though not all of them. Of about 130,000 clones in the sample, about 90% are singletons; the top ten hold about 4.5%. A word on this clone: Its specificity is unknown.

This receptor was obtained from an adult in good health. The V call is TRBV28, the J call TRBJ2-7; 13 nucleotides agree with TRBD2. Sequencing used peripheral blood, obtained on day 0 of MenACWY control vaccination. CDR3 amino acids: CASSPRPGLAGLWVYEQYF. CDR3 DNA: TGTGCCAGCAGCCCCAGACCGGGACTAGCGGGATTATGGGTCTACGAGCAGTACTTC.